A selection of T cell receptor beta chains follows, all from one sample in a study of spatial heterogeneity in lung cancer. In TCRdb, the 5' RACE reads were re-called with MiXCR into one record per CDR3 protein. Found here are about 21,000 distinct CDR3 sequences, 3.5% to 5.5% of them singletons; the top ten hold around 7%. Sequences were derived from PBMCs, sampled at surgery. These receptors were obtained from a male donor with early-stage non-small cell lung cancer. The CDR3 runs from the conserved cysteine through the conserved F or W. The D gene is left open where the match is weak. A row's size may be missing; if present it is once, few, many or a size class.

TRBJ1-1,-,many,TRBV5-1,CASSLGPPRTEAFF,TGCGCCAGCAGCTTGGGACCCCCGCGCACTGAAGCTTTCTTT
TRBJ2-3,-,many,TRBV3-1,CASSQVGGPQYF,TGTGCCAGCAGCCAAGTTGGGGGCCCGCAGTATTTT
TRBJ2-6,-,medium-sized,TRBV7-2,CASSFSAGANVLTF,TGTGCCAGCAGCTTTTCGGCCGGGGCCAACGTCCTGACTTTC
TRBJ2-2,-,many,TRBV3-1,CASSQLLVSSAGELFF,TGTGCCAGCAGCCAATTACTAGTTTCTTCCGCCGGGGAGCTGTTTTTT
TRBJ1-1,-,-,TRBV18,CASSPAGSGVNEAFF,TGTGCCAGCTCACCCGCCGGTTCAGGGGTTAATGAAGCTTTCTTT
TRBJ2-3,TRBD2,medium-sized,TRBV3-1,CASSPEQTSGVHTQYF,TGTGCCAGCAGCCCTGAGCAAACTAGCGGGGTACATACGCAGTATTTT
TRBJ1-2,-,many,TRBV6-5,CASSYDGPIGGYTF,TGTGCCAGCAGTTACGACGGGCCCATAGGGGGCTACACCTTC
TRBJ1-1,TRBD1,many,TRBV7-2,CASSLRTGGRGSTEAFF,TGTGCCAGCAGCTTAAGAACAGGGGGCAGGGGCAGCACTGAAGCTTTCTTT
TRBJ2-7,TRBD2,many,TRBV4-3,CASSQDIAGGSHYEQYF,TGCGCCAGCAGCCAAGATATAGCGGGAGGCTCCCACTACGAGCAGTACTTC
TRBJ2-2,TRBD2,many,TRBV7-2,CASSLALGGAPGELFF,TGTGCCAGCAGCTTAGCCCTCGGGGGGGCCCCCGGGGAGCTGTTTTTT
TRBJ1-4,-,many,TRBV7-2,CASRGGATNEKLFF,TGTGCCAGCAGGGGAGGCGCAACTAATGAAAAACTGTTTTTT
TRBJ2-7,-,many,TRBV4-2,CASSQENRSPYEQYF,TGTGCCAGCAGCCAAGAGAACAGATCCCCCTACGAGCAGTACTTC
TRBJ1-2,-,many,TRBV20-1,CSARPRQTFYGYTF,TGCAGTGCTAGACCCCGGCAGACGTTCTATGGCTACACCTTC
TRBJ2-1,TRBD2,many,TRBV20-1,CSARLAGVNNEQFF,TGCAGTGCTAGACTAGCGGGAGTAAACAATGAGCAGTTCTTC
TRBJ2-5,-,many,TRBV2,CASSVDRFRETQYF,TGTGCCAGCAGTGTCGACAGATTCCGAGAGACCCAGTACTTC
TRBJ2-3,-,many,TRBV7-2,CASSPEGNRADTQYF,TGTGCCAGCAGCCCCGAGGGTAACAGAGCAGATACGCAGTATTTT
TRBJ2-7,TRBD1,many,TRBV6-5,CASSYSTGTGGFEQYF,TGTGCCAGCAGTTACTCGACCGGGACAGGGGGCTTCGAGCAGTACTTC
TRBJ2-1,-,-,TRBV12-3/TRBV12-4,CASSLGGGQNEQFF,TGTGCCAGCAGTTTGGGCGGGGGACAGAATGAGCAGTTCTTC
TRBJ2-7,-,many,TRBV5-5,CASSLGVRGTLYEQYF,TGTGCCAGCAGCTTGGGAGTCAGGGGAACCCTCTACGAGCAGTACTTC
TRBJ1-1,TRBD1,many,TRBV6-5,CASRTGGQTEAFF,TGTGCCAGCAGGACAGGGGGGCAAACTGAAGCTTTCTTT
TRBJ2-3,-,many,TRBV2,CASSLRTFPSSTDTQYF,TGTGCCAGCAGCCTCCGGACCTTCCCCTCTAGCACAGATACGCAGTATTTT
TRBJ2-3,-,many,TRBV7-9,CASSSLGRNTDTQYF,TGTGCCAGCAGCTCTTTAGGCAGAAACACAGATACGCAGTATTTT
TRBJ2-2,-,-,TRBV11-3,CASSLGGGNADTGELFF,TGTGCCAGCAGCTTAGGCGGGGGCAATGCGGACACCGGGGAGCTGTTTTTT
TRBJ2-2,-,few,TRBV12-3/TRBV12-4,CASRTSVTGELFF,TGTGCCAGCAGGACCAGCGTGACCGGGGAGCTGTTTTTT
TRBJ1-1,-,few,TRBV6-1,CASSLDTRSTEAFF,TGTGCCAGCAGCCTTGACACGAGGAGCACTGAAGCTTTCTTT
TRBJ1-5,TRBD1,-,TRBV6-5,CASSSHGQGSGNQPQHF,TGTGCCAGCAGTTCCCACGGACAGGGATCTGGTAATCAGCCCCAGCATTTT
TRBJ1-5,-,many,TRBV6-4,CASSSQGNQPQHF,TGTGCCAGCAGTTCACAGGGAAATCAGCCCCAGCATTTT
TRBJ1-5,-,many,TRBV23-1,CASSAPWGGGQPQHF,TGCGCCAGCAGCGCTCCGTGGGGAGGAGGTCAGCCCCAGCATTTT
TRBJ1-4,-,many,TRBV4-1,CASSQVSENNEKLFF,TGCGCCAGCAGCCAAGTTTCCGAGAATAATGAAAAACTGTTTTTT
TRBJ2-3,TRBD1,many,TRBV6-2/TRBV6-3,CASSRDSRGLSTDTQYF,TGTGCCAGCAGTCGGGACAGCCGAGGACTTAGCACAGATACGCAGTATTTT
TRBJ2-1,-,many,TRBV6-5,CATADSYYNEQFF,TGTGCCACCGCCGACAGCTACTACAATGAGCAGTTCTTC
TRBJ2-3,-,many,TRBV7-8,CASSSPGAGGTDTQYF,TGTGCCAGCAGCTCTCCAGGGGCGGGAGGCACAGATACGCAGTATTTT